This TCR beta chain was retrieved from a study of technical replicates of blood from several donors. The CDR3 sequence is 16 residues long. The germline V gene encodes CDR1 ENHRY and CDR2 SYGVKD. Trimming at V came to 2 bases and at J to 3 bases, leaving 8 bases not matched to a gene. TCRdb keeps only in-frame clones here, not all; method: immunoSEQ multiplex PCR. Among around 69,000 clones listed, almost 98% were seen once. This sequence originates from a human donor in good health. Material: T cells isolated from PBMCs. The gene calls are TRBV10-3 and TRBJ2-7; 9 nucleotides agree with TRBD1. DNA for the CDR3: TGTGCCATCAGTGAGCACGGCGGACAGGGGTTCTACGAGCAGTACTTC. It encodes CAISEHGGQGFYEQYF.